These 12 T cell receptor beta chains came from one sample sequenced in a study of T cell repertoires in cytomegalovirus infection. One entry per CDR3 protein results from TCRdb running MiXCR on the reads. This table has 480,000 or so distinct CDR3 sequences, approximately 11% appearing once. The source material was PBMCs. The source of these receptors is a human donor in good health (CMV status not recorded). Some clones in this sample may be carry-over from other donors' samples.

This clonotype was recorded a few times. V is TRBV28 and J is TRBJ1-1; D call uncertain. The V end was cut by 6 bases, the J end by 4 bases, with 21 bases between. This CDR3 has 16 amino acids. Germline V gives CDR1 MDHEN, CDR2 SYDVKM. The CDR3 nucleotides are TGTGCCAGCAGAGAACTAAAACGGGGTTTCTTCACTGAAGCTTTCTTT. This translates into CASRELKRGFFTEAFF.

This clonotype has at least ten counts. The V and J genes are TRBV5-6 and TRBJ2-7; 7 bases line up with TRBD2. Germline V gene data show CDR1 as SGHDT and CDR2 as YYEEEE. This CDR3 contains 12 residues. The V gene end was trimmed by 4 bases and the J gene end by 9 bases; junction bases not matched to a gene: 7. The CDR3 bases are TGTGCCAGCAGCCCCGGGGGGAGGGCGCAGTACTTC. Amino acid sequence: CASSPGGRAQYF.

This sequence joins TRBV5-4 and TRBJ2-2, with 7 bases lining up with TRBD2. Germline V gene lookup returns CDR1 SGHNT and CDR2 YYREEE (reference sequence). V gave up 0 bases and J gave up 2 bases; unmatched junction bases: 4. This CDR3 has 16 amino acids. CDR3 coding DNA: TGTGCCAGCAGCTTGGGGGAGGGATCAAACACCGGGGAGCTGTTTTTT. It yields the protein CASSLGEGSNTGELFF.

This clonotype has only a few counts. V and J are TRBV6-2 or TRBV6-3 and TRBJ2-1; D call uncertain. The CDR3 loop spans 18 amino acids. Germline loops: CDR1 MNHEY, CDR2 SVGEGT. Trimming removed 6 bases at V and 1 base at J, with 22 bases between. The CDR3 reads CASSAGPSELWSYNEQFF. CDR3 coding DNA: TGTGCCAGCAGCGCCGGGCCCAGCGAATTGTGGTCCTACAATGAGCAGTTCTTC.

This clonotype was seen at least ten times. The chain uses TRBV7-2 and TRBJ2-7, with 14 positions matching TRBD2. The CDR3 is made up of 16 amino acids. The germline V gene has CDR1 SGHTA and CDR2 FQGNSA. With V trimmed by 5 bases and J by 7 bases, 10 bases remained unmatched. CDR3 nucleotides: TGTGCCAGCAGCCCGAGGACTAGCGGGGGGCTATTAGAGCAGTACTTC. Translation gives CASSPRTSGGLLEQYF.

In this sample, this clonotype turned up many times. The rearrangement uses TRBV2 and TRBJ2-7, with D uncertain. CDR3 length equals 9 residues. The germline V and J ends were trimmed by 11 bases and 3 bases, with 5 bases remaining between them. The germline V gene encodes CDR1 SNHLY and CDR2 FYNNEI. The CDR3 loop reads CAAFYEQYF. DNA of the CDR3: TGTGCCGCCTTCTACGAGCAGTACTTC.

The chain recombines TRBV7-9 with TRBJ1-5; 11 nucleotides line up with TRBD1. From germline, CDR1 is SEHNR and CDR2 FQNEAQ (reference sequence). Trimming removed 5 bases from V and 7 bases from J; junction bases left unmatched: 4. The length of the CDR3 is 14 residues. This CDR3 reads CASSEGQGGQPQHF. CDR3 bases: TGTGCCAGCAGCGAGGGACAGGGGGGACAGCCCCAGCATTTT.

At least ten counts were recorded for this clonotype. The rearrangement joins TRBV7-9 to TRBJ1-2, with 9 bases matching TRBD1. Germline CDR1 SEHNR, CDR2 FQNEAQ (reference sequence). The CDR3 spans 16 residues. The trim removed 5 bases at V and 4 bases at J, leaving 11 bases unmatched. Written as DNA, the CDR3 is TGTGCCAGCAGCGCCGGGACAGGGAGGGAAGTCTATGGCTACACCTTC. This sequence encodes CASSAGTGREVYGYTF.

This clonotype was counted between two and nine times. The chain is built from TRBV27 and TRBJ2-7; no definite D call. The CDR3 is 16 amino acids. Trimming removed 6 bases from V and 0 bases from J, with 18 bases in between. Germline V gene data show CDR1 as MNHEY and CDR2 as SMNVEV (reference sequence). CDR3 protein: CASRVWFPGDSYEQYF. For the CDR3, the DNA is TGTGCCAGCAGGGTCTGGTTTCCCGGAGACTCCTACGAGCAGTACTTC.

This clonotype was seen many times. The CDR3 bases are TGTGCCAGCAGTCTATCCTTAGACAGGACGAGACAGCCCCAGCATTTT. Translated, it gives CASSLSLDRTRQPQHF. V is TRBV28 and J is TRBJ1-5; possibly TRBD1 for D (6 bases). This CDR3 region has 16 residues. V gave up 5 bases and J gave up 7 bases, with 21 bases separating them. The germline gives CDR1 MDHEN, CDR2 SYDVKM.

Notes on this clonotype: This clone may be a read error of a much larger clone one base away. The V gene is TRBV12-3 or TRBV12-4, the J gene TRBJ1-2; no clear D. There are 10 residues in the CDR3. The ends were cut back, 8 bases at V and 4 bases at J, with 5 bases in the middle. CDR3 DNA: TGTGCCAGCGCGGGCTATGGCTACACCTTC. Protein sequence: CASAGYGYTF.

The V call is TRBV20-1, the J call TRBJ2-7, with TRBD1 matching 10 bases. The ends lost 0 bases at V and 5 bases at J; junction bases unmatched: 7. CDR3 length: 15 amino acids. Germline V gene sequence: CDR1 DFQATT, CDR2 SNEGSKA (reference sequence). The CDR3 DNA sequence: TGCAGTGCTAGAGATGGCGGGACAGGGGTCCACGAGCAGTACTTC. As protein: CSARDGGTGVHEQYF.